A single sample gave rise to the 7 T cell receptor beta chains below, sequenced in a study of vaccination and CD4 T cells after COVID-19. As for treatment: roughly ten-day PBMC culture with coronavirus spike peptide pools or control peptides (ViraFEST assay). No cognate antigen is known for these TCRs. With the Oncomine TCR Beta short-read assay, DNA from cultured CD4+ T cells was sequenced. MiXCR, applied by TCRdb to the PCR reads, yields one record per CDR3 protein. The profile shows about 15,000 distinct CDR3 sequences, less than 80% of them singletons. Sequencing input: CD4+ T cells from blood, cultured in vitro. The receptor source for this set is a human donor who had recovered from COVID-19.

This clonotype came up once. This rearrangement joins TRBV6-1 to TRBJ1-6; TRBD1 aligns across 7 bases. CDR3 length equals 19 residues. The germline V gene has CDR1 MNHNS and CDR2 SASEGT. V shed 5 bases, J shed 0 bases, and the junction held 13 bases outside the gene matches. The CDR3 loop reads CASSTSGQPTSSYNSPLHF. The CDR3 coding sequence is TGTGCCAGCAGTACCTCGGGACAGCCCACAAGCTCCTATAATTCACCCCTCCACTTT.

This rearrangement joins TRBV20-1 to TRBJ2-1; TRBD1 might be the D (5 bases). Looked up from germline, CDR1 is DFQATT and CDR2 is SNEGSKA (reference sequence). The CDR3 contains 12 residues. V was pared by 0 bases and J by 11 bases, with 11 bases between. CDR3 sequence reads: CSARDGAIKQFF. In nucleotides, the CDR3 is TGCAGTGCTAGAGATGGGGCAATTAAGCAGTTCTTC.

This clonotype was seen a handful of times. The V gene is TRBV7-9, the J gene TRBJ1-2; D not resolved. V dropped 5 bases and J dropped 4 bases, with 14 bases sitting between them. Germline V gene data show CDR1 as SEHNR and CDR2 as FQNEAQ (reference sequence). The CDR3 extends over 14 amino acids. The CDR3 DNA follows: TGTGCCAGCAGCACAATACGAGTTACCTATGGCTACACCTTC. Amino acid sequence: CASSTIRVTYGYTF.

The chain carries TRBV4-2 and TRBJ1-5, with D possibly TRBD1 on 5 matching bases. This CDR3 is built from 14 residues. With 4 bases removed from V and 4 bases from J, the gap between germline ends came to 11 bases. Germline V gives CDR1 LGHNA, CDR2 YNFKEQ. The DNA of the CDR3 is TGTGCCAGCAGCCTGCCCCAGGGAAATCAGCCCCAGCATTTT. This translates into CASSLPQGNQPQHF.

This clonotype has more than one count but fewer than ten. The V call is TRBV6-1, the J call TRBJ1-1, with TRBD1 as a possible D gene (6 bases). V was cut by 1 base and J by 6 bases, with 12 bases left in between. From germline, CDR1 is MNHNS and CDR2 SASEGT. The CDR3 totals 14 residues. This CDR3 reads CASSEDRVSAEAFF. In nucleotides, the CDR3 is TGTGCCAGCAGTGAAGACAGGGTAAGCGCTGAAGCTTTCTTT.

The rearrangement joins TRBV6-1 to TRBJ2-5; 8 nucleotides line up with TRBD2. The CDR3 covers 16 residues. After removal of 3 bases from V and 4 bases from J, the junction contained 10 bases not matched to a gene. Germline V gives CDR1 MNHNS, CDR2 SASEGT. The CDR3 DNA sequence: TGTGCCAGCAGTGATCTGGGAGCGGGAGTAGGAGAGACCCAGTACTTC. Translated, it gives CASSDLGAGVGETQYF.

This clonotype was detected only once. The chain is built from TRBV10-3 and TRBJ1-5, with unresolved D. The V and J ends lost 4 bases and 3 bases respectively, with 16 bases between them. Germline values: CDR1 ENHRY, CDR2 SYGVKD. This CDR3 is built from 16 residues. The CDR3 sequence is CAISGSGRGSNQPQHF. The CDR3 nucleotides read TGTGCCATCAGTGGTTCCGGACGGGGATCCAATCAGCCCCAGCATTTT.